This TCR beta chain was found in a study of T-cell memory formation after mild COVID-19 listed by TCRdb under 2021. About the study as a whole: TCR sequence clusters from the two donors were found to be largely donor specific. Two young, previously healthy adult volunteers made up the cohort, one male and one female. In a couple of donors, T-cell clones that expanded and contracted after mild COVID-19 were tracked by sequencing TCRalpha and TCRbeta repertoires over time. Beyond this particular receptor, the publication reports: Some responding clones were detected in pre-infection memory, which suggested that pre-existing cross-reactive memory T cells had joined the SARS-CoV-2 response. Contracting CD4+ clones appeared mostly in the CM and EM memory subsets, whereas CD8+ clones were enriched in EMRA. The study included only two mild cases, and larger cohorts that include severe cases with pre-infection samples were judged to be necessary. From day 15 to 85, contracting clones showed balanced CD4/CD8 phenotypes, whereas a second wave of clones that expanded from day 15 to 37 leaned towards CD4+. SARS-CoV-2 specificity was not confirmed for the second-wave clones peaking on day 37.

Ficoll-Paque density gradient centrifugation was the method used to isolate PBMCs. The CDR3 has 14 amino acids, counting the end cysteine and phenylalanine. Only the CDR3 region is kept as DNA, spanning 42 bases read in frame from base 1. For this chain, trimming is 2 bases at the V end and 7 bases at the J end, and the number of junction bases without a gene match is 4. Remarks on this clonotype: The antigen this receptor binds is unknown. No base quality information exists; no much larger clone differs at one position.

TCRdb names Illumina NovaSeq 6000 as the instrument used. TCRalpha and TCRbeta cDNA libraries were constructed by 5'RACE with constant-segment primers, with sample barcodes and unique molecular identifiers being introduced. RNA was extracted from every sample with Trizol reagent. The libraries were amplified in two PCR steps, and the second step added a second sample barcode and Illumina TruSeq adapters. Sequencing of the libraries was done on an Illumina NovaSeq, producing 2 x 150 bp paired-end reads. The authors processed their data as follows. With migec v1.2.7, reads were demultiplexed and then collapsed into UMI-guided consensus sequences. With mixcr v2.1.11, UMI consensuses were aligned to TRA and TRB V and J templates and assembled into clonotypes. Expanded or contracted clonotypes were those called significant by both edgeR and NoisET, with noise models trained on biological replicates. edgeR calls used a false discovery rate-adjusted p below 0.01 and a log2 fold-change threshold of 1. As an exploratory analysis of dynamics, max-normalized trajectories of the 1000 most abundant clonotypes were examined by PCA with hierarchical clustering. Separately sequenced CD4+ and CD8+ repertoires were used to assign a CD4 or CD8 phenotype to each responding clone. Using fastp trimming at Q25 and MiXCR clonotype assembly, TCRdb reanalyzed the public sequencing data and kept in-frame beta chains. For every CDR3 protein sequence, its rows merge into one entry that carries the most common genes and DNA. These V and J calls originate from TCRdb's pipeline instead of the authors' own analysis. The sample includes hundreds of thousands of distinct CDR3 sequences, with approximately 19% observed a single time. The ten largest account for under 25% of the sample.

Material: PBMCs or a T cell subset sorted from them (not recorded which). The sequence came from a man younger than 35 who had mild COVID-19 (a few samples of this study predate the infection). The sample titles of this study are shuffled in the database, so cell type and time point are left out; the donor was told from shared clones. The chain couples TRBV12-3 or TRBV12-4 to TRBJ1-4; 7 bases in the middle match TRBD1. The DNA sequence is as follows: TGTGCCAGCAGTTTAAGCCCAGGGGGTGAAAAACTGTTTTTT. The encoded protein is CASSLSPGGEKLFF.